This entry is about one TCR beta chain. Libraries were prepared by immunoSEQ multiplex PCR; TCRdb keeps only in-frame clonotypes and omits some of them. Here the sample spans approximately 760,000 clones, approximately 83% being singletons. The sample is drawn from a study of shared T cell receptors in the human thymus. V was shortened by 6 bases and J by 7 bases, with 9 bases between the two germline ends. Germline loops: CDR1 KGHSH, CDR2 LQKENI. CDR3 length: 11 amino acids. The sample also formed part of further work on human thymus T cells. Per that paper: Healthy Finnish infants undergoing corrective surgery for congenital heart defects were used as donors. Obtained as resections during corrective heart surgery, the thymus tissue was then studied. Blood and thymic repertoires both appeared biased in V and J gene usage. Related reports documented highly overlapping thymic repertoires among unrelated individuals.

This clonotype was sampled from a girl less than two years old with a congenital heart defect. This rearrangement joins TRBV18 to TRBJ1-1, with a possible D match to TRBD1 (5 bases). The sequenced sample was thymocytes. The CDR3 DNA reads TGTGCCAGCTCTGACAGTCTTGAAGCTTTCTTT. It is translated as CASSDSLEAFF.